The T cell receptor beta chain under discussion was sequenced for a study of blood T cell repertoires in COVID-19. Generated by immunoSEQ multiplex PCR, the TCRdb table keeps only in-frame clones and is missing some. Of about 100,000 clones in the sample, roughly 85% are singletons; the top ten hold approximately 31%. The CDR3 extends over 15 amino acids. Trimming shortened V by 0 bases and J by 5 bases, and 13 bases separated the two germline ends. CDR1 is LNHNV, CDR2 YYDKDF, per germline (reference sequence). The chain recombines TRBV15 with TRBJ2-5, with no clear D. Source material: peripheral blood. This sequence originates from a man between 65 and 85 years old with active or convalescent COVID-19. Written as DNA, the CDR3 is TGTGCCACCAGCAGAGATCGCCCTAGTGGGGAGACCCAGTACTTC. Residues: CATSRDRPSGETQYF.